The clone carrying this T cell receptor beta chain turned up a few times. What it binds is not known. The data stem from a study of T cell responses to AZD1222 COVID-19 vaccine. Across the whole study: Investigators merged groups given second doses at roughly 4 or roughly 12 weeks. Study observations and caveats: The peak T cell response came first, and repertoires were sampled only after it. The donors showed a predominance of white British ancestry and of females, with possible underestimation of clonal diversity.

The germline V gene has CDR1 MNHEY and CDR2 SMNVEV (reference sequence). After removal of 8 bases from V and 7 bases from J, the junction contained 14 bases not matched to a gene. This CDR3 contains 15 residues. Sequencing was performed with immunoSEQ multiplex PCR; in TCRdb, only in-frame clones are kept and a portion is missing. The data hold 140,000 to 150,000 clones, with 93% observed a single time. The chain combines TRBV27 with TRBJ1-2; the match to TRBD1 covers 9 bases. The receptor was derived from an adult in good health. Sequenced material: peripheral blood, taken on day 0 of AZD1222 vaccination. The CDR3 sequence is CASLINRDRASGYTF. In DNA form, the CDR3 reads TGTGCCAGCTTAATTAACCGGGACAGGGCCTCTGGCTACACCTTC.